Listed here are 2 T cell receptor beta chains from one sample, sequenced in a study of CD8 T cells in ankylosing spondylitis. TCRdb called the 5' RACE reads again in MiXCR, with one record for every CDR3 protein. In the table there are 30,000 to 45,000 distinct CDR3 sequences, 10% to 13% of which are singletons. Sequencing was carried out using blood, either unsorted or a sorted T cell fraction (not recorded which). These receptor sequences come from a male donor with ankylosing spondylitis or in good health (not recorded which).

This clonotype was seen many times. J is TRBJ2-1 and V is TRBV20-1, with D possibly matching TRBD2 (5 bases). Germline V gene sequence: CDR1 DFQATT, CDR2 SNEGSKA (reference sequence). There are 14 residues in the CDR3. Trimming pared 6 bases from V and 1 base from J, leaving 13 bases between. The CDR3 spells CSAQTWRSYNEQFF. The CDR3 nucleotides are TGCAGTGCGCAAACTTGGAGGTCCTACAATGAGCAGTTCTTC.

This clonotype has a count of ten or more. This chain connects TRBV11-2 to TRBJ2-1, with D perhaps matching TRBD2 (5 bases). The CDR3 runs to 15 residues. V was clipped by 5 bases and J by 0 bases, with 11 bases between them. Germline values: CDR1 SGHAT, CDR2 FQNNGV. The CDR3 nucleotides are TGTGCCAGCAGCCTCTTAGCGAGCTCCTACAATGAGCAGTTCTTC. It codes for CASSLLASSYNEQFF.